Listed here is a single T cell receptor beta chain. This clone occurred once. It has no known antigen specificity. Base qualities were left out, and no much larger clone turns up one base away. These data come from a study of blood T cell repertoires in COVID-19 (dated by TCRdb to about 2020). Context from the whole study: Samples covering the acute and convalescent phases of COVID-19 were provided by collaborators in the United States, Italy and Spain. The material from the prospective study consisted of cDNA or gDNA derived from T cells, B-cell-depleted T cells, or PBMCs. Deeply sampled blood TCRbeta repertoires from subjects exposed to, actively infected with, or recovered from COVID-19 were included in the dataset. A freely available public database, intended as a resource for researchers studying the immune response to SARS-CoV-2, is where the repertoires were released. The samples were drawn from two sources: the first 160 participants of the ongoing ImmuneRACE study, and 950 to 1,500 subjects contributed by 6 global collaborators. The sample metadata nearly always contained a de-identified subject ID, COVID-19 status, age in years and sex. Where available, HLA class I and class II types were taken from metadata supplied by the sample provider and were not determined by assay-based typing. Overall study results and their limits: Clinical and demographic metadata were provided uncurated, with the amount varying by source and participant.

The cysteine opens and the phenylalanine closes a CDR3 of 17 amino acids. Only the CDR3 region is kept as DNA, spanning 51 bases read in frame from base 1. V has 6 bases trimmed and J has 2 bases trimmed; junction bases matching no gene number 16. Taken from the germline V gene, the CDR1 and CDR2 loops are MNHEY and SVGEGT. Collaborating institutions collected whole blood in K2EDTA tubes following their own protocols. For TCRbeta analysis, collaborator samples were shipped as frozen whole blood, as isolated PBMCs, or as DNA extracted from either sample type. TCRbeta CDR3 regions were amplified from genomic DNA by means of the immunoSEQ Assay, a bias-controlled multiplex PCR. The original pipeline was this. Nucleated cell counts per sample were estimated from amplification of reference gene primers within the assay. Sequence reads were collapsed and filtered to measure the absolute abundance of every unique TCRbeta CDR3 rearrangement. For each sample, productive Simpson clonality was calculated as the square root of Simpson's diversity index across productive rearrangements. This immuneACCESS table, as held by TCRdb, lists in-frame sequences with V and J called but not all clones. Of the missing ones, under half trace to an unresolved V gene in checked studies; the others have no known cause. For V, J and clone size, that table is used; D and trimming come from the DNA. The sample table records more than 110,000 clones; around nine tenths of these occur just once. The ten biggest clones cover about 10% of the sample.

Sequenced sample: peripheral blood. The origin of this receptor is a man between 45 and 60 years old with active or convalescent COVID-19. Recombination connected TRBV6-2 or TRBV6-3 to TRBJ2-7, with TRBD2 matching 7 junction bases. The nucleotide sequence reads as follows: TGTGCCAGCAGCCTTACCGCCGGGCGGGAGCGCACCTACGAGCAGTACTTC. The encoded protein is CASSLTAGRERTYEQYF.